Detailed here is one TCR beta chain. The antigen remains undetermined. CDR1 and CDR2 from the germline V gene are MNHNS and SASEGT. V was trimmed by 6 bases and J by 3 bases, leaving 17 bases between them. The CDR3 contains 15 residues. This entry is derived from a study of cytomegalovirus exposure and HLA in healthy donors. Regarding the study as a whole: In a later analysis, HLA-associated beta chains showed higher expansion and lower generation probabilities than comparable chains.

A multiplex PCR was run with 60 Vbeta primers and 13 Jbeta primers. Sequencing was performed with immunoSEQ multiplex PCR; in TCRdb, only in-frame clones are kept and a portion is missing. The repertoire holds roughly 130,000 clones, with roughly 74% as singletons. Material for sequencing was PBMCs. The source of this sequence is a woman between 45 and 60 years old in good health and CMV-seropositive. The chain uses TRBV6-1 and TRBJ1-1; D uncertain. As DNA, the CDR3 is TGTGCCAGCAGAGAAAGGGAGGGCAGCTACACTGAAGCTTTCTTT. It codes for CASREREGSYTEAFF.